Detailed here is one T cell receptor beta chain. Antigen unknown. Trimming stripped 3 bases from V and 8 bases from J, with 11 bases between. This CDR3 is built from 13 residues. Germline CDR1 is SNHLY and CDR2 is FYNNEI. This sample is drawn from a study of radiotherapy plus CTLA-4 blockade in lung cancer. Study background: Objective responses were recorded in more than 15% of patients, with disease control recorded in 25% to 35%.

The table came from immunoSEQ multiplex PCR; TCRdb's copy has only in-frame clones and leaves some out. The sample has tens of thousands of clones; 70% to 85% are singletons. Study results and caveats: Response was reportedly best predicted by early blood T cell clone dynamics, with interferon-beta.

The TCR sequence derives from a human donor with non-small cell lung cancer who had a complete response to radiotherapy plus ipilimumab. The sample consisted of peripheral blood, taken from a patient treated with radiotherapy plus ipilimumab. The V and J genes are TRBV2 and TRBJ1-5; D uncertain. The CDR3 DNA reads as TGTGCCAGCAGTGATTTTTACCGGGAGCCCCAGCATTTT. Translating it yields CASSDFYREPQHF.